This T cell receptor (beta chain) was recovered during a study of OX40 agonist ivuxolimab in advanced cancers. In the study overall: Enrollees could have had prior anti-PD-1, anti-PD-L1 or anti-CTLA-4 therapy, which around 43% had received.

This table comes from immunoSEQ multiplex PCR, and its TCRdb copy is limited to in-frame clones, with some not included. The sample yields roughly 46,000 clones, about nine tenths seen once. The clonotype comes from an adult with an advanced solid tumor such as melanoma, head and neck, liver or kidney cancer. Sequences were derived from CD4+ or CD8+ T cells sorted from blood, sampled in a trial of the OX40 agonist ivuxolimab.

For the CDR3, the DNA is TGTGCCAGCAGCCCTCTTGCCGGGGGTCGCACAGATACGCAGTATTTT. Translation: CASSPLAGGRTDTQYF. The chain joins TRBV7-2 to TRBJ2-3; a possible D gene is TRBD2 (6 bases). Germline V gene data show CDR1 as SGHTA and CDR2 as FQGNSA. The CDR3 extends over 16 amino acids. The germline V and J ends were trimmed by 5 bases and 1 base, with 16 bases remaining between them.